A few counts support the clone carrying this T cell receptor (beta chain). Its antigen is unknown. The PCR contained 60 Vbeta and 13 Jbeta primers. Here immunoSEQ multiplex PCR was the method, and the copy in TCRdb shows in-frame clones only, minus some. The sample lists fewer than 200,000 clones; 68% were seen once. The record originates from a study of cytomegalovirus exposure and HLA in healthy donors. Study-wide points: For most TCR beta V segments, an earlier analysis put the productive rate at about 87% or about 30% of the time. Donors belonging to an Asian-associated ancestry cluster reportedly showed fewer N-insertions in productive TCRs than the approximately 690-donor mean, according to what a later analysis found.

Per the germline V gene, CDR1 is SGHNT and CDR2 is YYREEE (reference sequence). The CDR3 length is 15 residues. V and J are TRBV5-4 and TRBJ2-5; D is perhaps TRBD2 (7 bases). The J call is in doubt because the DNA end fits TRBJ2-7 better. This receptor was taken from a woman aged 40 to 50 in good health and CMV-seropositive. Sequencing input: PBMCs. CDR3 sequence reads: CASSLAGGHSYEQYF. The DNA of the CDR3 is TGTGCCAGCAGCTTGGCGGGGGGACACTCCTACGAGCAGTACTTC.